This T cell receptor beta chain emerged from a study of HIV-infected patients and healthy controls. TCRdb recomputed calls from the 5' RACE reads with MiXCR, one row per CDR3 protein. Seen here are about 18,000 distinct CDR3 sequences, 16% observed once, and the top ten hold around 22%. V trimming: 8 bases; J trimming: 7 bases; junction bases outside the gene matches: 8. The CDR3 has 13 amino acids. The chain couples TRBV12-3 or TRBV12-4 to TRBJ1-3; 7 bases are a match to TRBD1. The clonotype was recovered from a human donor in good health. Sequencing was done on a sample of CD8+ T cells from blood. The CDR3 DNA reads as TGTGCCAGCGCGACAGGGCCCCCGAACACCATATATTTT. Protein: CASATGPPNTIYF.